Listed below are T cell receptor beta chains from one sample, sequenced in a study of cytomegalovirus exposure and HLA in healthy donors. Libraries were prepared by immunoSEQ multiplex PCR; TCRdb keeps only in-frame clonotypes and omits some of them. The sample includes 90,000 to 120,000 clones, approximately 79% of them seen just once. Sequencing was performed on PBMCs. The receptors originated from a woman aged 40 to 50 in good health and CMV-seropositive. Each CDR3 is given with its conserved first and last residue. The D gene is left open where the match is weak. Not all rows give a size; the values are once, few, many and, for expanded clones, a class.

V	size	D	J	CDR3	DNA
TRBV30	-	-	TRBJ2-7	CAWTHRGPGEQYF	TGTGCCTGGACCCACCGAGGGCCTGGCGAGCAGTACTTC
TRBV5-5	few	-	TRBJ1-2	CASNSRQNYGYTF	TGTGCCAGCAACTCACGACAGAACTATGGCTACACCTTC
TRBV30	-	-	TRBJ1-5	CAWSHIPNSNQPQHF	TGTGCCTGGAGTCATATACCGAATAGCAATCAGCCCCAGCACTTT
TRBV18	-	-	TRBJ2-1	CASSPLRNEQFF	TGTGCCAGCTCACCCCTCCGCAATGAGCAGTTCTTC
TRBV18	-	-	TRBJ1-2	CASSPREISRVDYGYTF	TGTGCCAGCTCACCACGGGAGATTTCCCGGGTCGATTACGGCTACACCTTC
TRBV7-8	-	-	TRBJ1-2	CASSLDELGQRYYGYTF	TGTGCCAGCAGCTTAGACGAGCTGGGGCAACGGTACTATGGCTACACCTTC
TRBV9	-	TRBD1	TRBJ2-2	CASSPLQGATNTGELFF	TGTGCCAGCAGCCCATTACAGGGGGCGACGAACACCGGGGAGCTGTTTTTT
TRBV19	few	TRBD1	TRBJ1-2	CASSIVQGYGYTF	TGTGCCAGTAGTATAGTACAGGGGTATGGCTACACCTTC
TRBV12-5	few	TRBD2	TRBJ2-2	CASGHGGAESGELFF	TGTGCTAGTGGTCACGGGGGGGCCGAATCCGGGGAGCTGTTTTTT
TRBV27	few	TRBD1	TRBJ1-1	CASSFSTGGGTEAFF	TGTGCCAGCAGTTTTTCGACAGGGGGGGGGACTGAAGCTTTCTTT
TRBV6-1	-	TRBD1	TRBJ1-4	CASRFGQVGEKLFF	TGTGCCAGCAGGTTTGGACAGGTGGGAGAAAAACTGTTTTTT
TRBV30	-	-	TRBJ2-3	CAWSVLPLAQTDTQYF	TGTGCCTGGAGTGTACTCCCCCTAGCACAGACAGATACGCAGTATTTT
TRBV19	few	TRBD2	TRBJ2-7	CASSIGLAGGAPSEQYF	TGTGCCAGTAGTATCGGACTAGCGGGGGGGGCACCAAGCGAGCAGTACTTC
TRBV2	-	-	TRBJ1-2	CATYTGQVTTF	TGTGCCACATACACAGGGCAGGTCACCACCTTC
TRBV4-1	-	-	TRBJ2-1	CASSQDRVDEQFF	TGCGCCAGCAGCCAAGACAGGGTTGATGAGCAGTTCTTC
TRBV5-1	-	-	TRBJ2-2	CASSLSTSRAGELFF	TGCGCCAGCAGCTTGTCGACTAGTAGGGCCGGGGAGCTGTTTTTT
TRBV2	-	-	TRBJ1-2	CASVGTDYGYTF	TGTGCCAGCGTCGGTACAGACTATGGCTACACCTTC
TRBV9	-	TRBD1	TRBJ2-5	CASSPTPGGQGYRETQYF	TGTGCCAGCAGCCCCACACCCGGGGGACAGGGGTACCGAGAGACCCAGTACTTC
TRBV29-1	-	-	TRBJ2-3	CSVALTDTQYF	TGCAGCGTTGCCCTCACAGATACGCAGTATTTT
TRBV6-7	-	TRBD2	TRBJ2-7	CASSLIAGGAYEQYF	TGTGCCAGCAGTTTGATAGCGGGGGGAGCCTACGAGCAGTACTTC
TRBV5-6	-	-	TRBJ2-4	CASSPRTLSGDIQYF	TGTGCCAGCAGCCCACGTACCCTCTCAGGGGACATTCAGTACTTC
TRBV2	few	-	TRBJ2-5	CASLGRETQYF	TGTGCCAGCCTCGGTAGAGAGACCCAGTACTTC
TRBV7-2	-	-	TRBJ1-3	CASSLLPSSRGRGNTIYF	TGTGCCAGCAGCTTACTCCCCTCTTCCAGGGGTCGGGGAAACACCATATATTTT
TRBV6-1	-	-	TRBJ2-3	CASSRDPLSTDTQYF	TGTGCCAGCAGCCGGGATCCTTTGAGCACAGATACGCAGTATTTT
TRBV10-1	-	TRBD2	TRBJ2-7	CASAGLAGDTLGEQYF	TGCGCCAGCGCCGGACTAGCGGGAGACACTCTCGGCGAGCAGTACTTC
TRBV18	once	TRBD2	TRBJ2-1	CASSPLTGGYNEQFF	TGTGCCAGCTCCCCCTTGACGGGGGGCTACAATGAGCAGTTCTTC
TRBV27	-	TRBD1	TRBJ1-1	CASSPWDRGNTEAFF	TGTGCCAGCAGTCCCTGGGACAGGGGGAACACTGAAGCTTTCTTT
TRBV27	-	-	TRBJ2-1	CASSFSSLFSRGNEQFF	TGTGCCAGCAGTTTTTCTTCTTTGTTTTCAAGGGGTAATGAGCAGTTCTTC
TRBV5-1	-	TRBD2	TRBJ2-3	CASSFLTSGGQDTQYF	TGCGCCAGCAGCTTCTTGACTAGCGGGGGTCAAGATACGCAGTATTTT
TRBV19	-	-	TRBJ1-1	CASVSVNTEAFF	TGTGCCAGTGTCTCGGTGAACACTGAAGCTTTCTTT
TRBV4-3	-	TRBD1	TRBJ1-2	CASSQDLAGGYGYTF	TGCGCCAGCAGCCAAGATCTTGCAGGGGGCTATGGCTACACCTTC
TRBV5-4	-	TRBD2	TRBJ2-1	CASSLASAGGDNEQFF	TGTGCCAGCAGCTTGGCATCCGCGGGGGGGGACAATGAGCAGTTCTTC
TRBV19	few	TRBD2	TRBJ2-1	CASSRERGGLGNEQFF	TGTGCCAGTAGTCGGGAGCGGGGGGGCCTAGGGAATGAGCAGTTCTTC
TRBV7-2	-	-	TRBJ2-3	CASSSIRGSASTDTQYF	TGTGCCAGCAGCTCCATTCGAGGGTCCGCTAGCACAGATACGCAGTATTTT
TRBV30	-	-	TRBJ1-5	CAWSGRGDQPQHF	TGTGCCTGGAGTGGCCGGGGAGACCAGCCCCAGCATTTT
TRBV2	few	-	TRBJ2-1	CASIQDNYNEQFF	TGTGCCAGCATTCAGGACAACTACAATGAGCAGTTCTTC
TRBV11-1	-	-	TRBJ2-7	CASSKRHSEYEQYF	TGTGCCAGCAGCAAGAGGCATTCGGAATACGAGCAGTACTTC
TRBV5-1	-	TRBD1	TRBJ1-6	CASSLGTGNNSPLHF	TGCGCCAGCAGCTTGGGGACAGGGAATAATTCACCCCTCCACTTT
TRBV6-5	once	TRBD1	TRBJ1-4	CASSPGTGMREKLFF	TGTGCCAGCAGCCCCGGGACAGGGATGCGAGAAAAACTGTTTTTT
TRBV2	-	TRBD2	TRBJ2-5	CASSEHGGETQYF	TGTGCCAGCAGTGAACACGGGGGGGAGACCCAGTACTTC
TRBV7-8	-	TRBD1	TRBJ2-7	CASSPTGQGSYEQYF	TGTGCCAGCAGTCCGACGGGACAGGGCTCCTACGAGCAGTACTTC
TRBV6-1	-	-	TRBJ1-5	CASTGEDSNQPQHF	TGTGCCAGCACCGGAGAGGATTCCAATCAGCCCCAGCATTTT
TRBV9	few	-	TRBJ1-1	CASSVTGNTEAFF	TGTGCCAGCAGCGTCACAGGGAACACTGAAGCTTTCTTT
TRBV5-6	once	-	TRBJ2-3	CASSSLTRSDTQYF	TGTGCCAGCAGCTCCTTGACAAGGTCAGATACGCAGTATTTT
TRBV7-9	few	-	TRBJ2-7	CASSFQEGFSSYEQYF	TGTGCCAGCAGCTTTCAAGAGGGTTTTTCCTCCTACGAGCAGTACTTC
TRBV2	-	-	TRBJ2-7	CASSPPGSQAGEQYF	TGTGCCAGCAGTCCCCCCGGCTCCCAGGCCGGCGAGCAGTACTTC
TRBV25-1	-	-	TRBJ1-1	CASSEFTGNTEAFF	TGTGCCAGCAGTGAATTTACAGGGAACACTGAAGCTTTCTTT
TRBV7-6	-	TRBD1	TRBJ2-3	CASSLVGDRPSSTDTQYF	TGTGCCAGCAGCTTAGTAGGGGACAGGCCCTCTAGCACAGATACGCAGTATTTT
TRBV27	-	-	TRBJ1-2	CASRGGVWGSNYGYTF	TGTGCCAGCAGGGGGGGGGTATGGGGTTCTAACTATGGCTACACCTTC
TRBV5-1	few	TRBD1	TRBJ1-1	CASSPDRARGTEAFF	TGCGCCAGCAGCCCAGACAGGGCCCGGGGCACTGAAGCTTTCTTT
TRBV7-2	-	TRBD1	TRBJ2-7	CASLWATGGGYEQYF	TGTGCCAGCCTTTGGGCCACAGGGGGCGGCTACGAGCAGTACTTC
TRBV7-3	-	TRBD2	TRBJ2-1	CASSSSGGASYNEQFF	TGTGCCAGCAGCTCGAGCGGGGGGGCGTCCTACAATGAGCAGTTCTTC
TRBV29-1	-	TRBD1	TRBJ1-2	CSVDRQGPGYTF	TGCAGCGTTGATAGACAGGGGCCTGGCTACACCTTC
TRBV7-2	-	-	TRBJ2-1	CASSVDRWNEQFF	TGTGCCAGCAGCGTAGACAGGTGGAATGAGCAGTTCTTC
TRBV30	-	TRBD2	TRBJ2-3	CAWTSGGAVDTQYF	TGTGCCTGGACTAGCGGGGGGGCCGTAGATACGCAGTATTTT